Listed below are T cell receptor beta chains from one sample, sequenced in a study of OX40 agonist ivuxolimab in advanced cancers. Using immunoSEQ multiplex PCR, the repertoire was profiled, and TCRdb retains in-frame clones only, with some absent. The sample contains some 70,000 clones, 84% of which appear only once. The sample was CD4+ or CD8+ T cells sorted from blood, taken in a trial of the OX40 agonist ivuxolimab. These receptors were taken from an adult with an advanced solid tumor such as melanoma, head and neck, liver or kidney cancer. The CDR3 runs from the conserved cysteine through the conserved F or W. A D gene is named only where the DNA matches it firmly. Clone size is not always given. Where it is, it says once, few, many or a class for expanded clones.

clone_size | d_call | j_call | v_call | cdr3_aa | cdr3_nt
once | . | TRBJ1-3 | TRBV21-1 | CASRPGQDSGNTIYF | TGTGCCAGCCGACCCGGACAGGACTCTGGAAACACCATATATTTT
. | TRBD1 | TRBJ1-2 | TRBV7-6 | CASSSTGGAQYGYTF | TGTGCCAGCAGCAGTACAGGGGGCGCACAATATGGCTACACCTTC
once | TRBD2 | TRBJ2-4 | TRBV5-6 | CASSLRPVAGAVAKNIQYF | TGTGCCAGCAGCTTGAGACCGGTAGCGGGGGCTGTAGCCAAAAACATTCAGTACTTC
. | . | TRBJ2-2 | TRBV7-3 | CASSLNRPGELFF | TGTGCCAGCAGCTTAAACCGTCCCGGGGAGCTGTTTTTT
. | . | TRBJ2-5 | TRBV20-1 | CSARGLETQYF | TGCAGTGCTAGGGGGTTAGAGACCCAGTACTTC
few | TRBD1 | TRBJ1-1 | TRBV5-1 | CASSPDFGQGHEAFF | TGTGCCAGCAGCCCTGACTTTGGACAGGGGCATGAAGCTTTCTTT
. | . | TRBJ2-2 | TRBV19 | CASSLQSGGELFF | TGTGCCAGTAGTCTACAGTCGGGCGGGGAGCTGTTTTTT
. | . | TRBJ2-5 | TRBV7-2 | CASSHQVTQYF | TGTGCCAGCAGCCACCAGGTGACCCAGTACTTC
. | . | TRBJ2-1 | TRBV5-4 | CASSPRGGSSYNEQFF | TGTGCCAGCAGCCCCAGGGGGGGGAGCTCCTACAATGAGCAGTTCTTC
. | TRBD1 | TRBJ1-4 | TRBV4-3 | CASSQDWDRPTNEKLFF | TGCGCCAGCAGCCAAGATTGGGACAGACCAACTAATGAAAAACTGTTTTTT
. | . | TRBJ2-3 | TRBV19 | CASSILSPRDTQYF | TGTGCCAGTAGTATATTGTCCCCGCGAGATACGCAGTATTTT
. | . | TRBJ1-2 | TRBV10-3 | CAISEGPYGYTF | TGTGCCATCAGTGAGGGGCCGTATGGCTACACCTTC
few | . | TRBJ1-1 | TRBV19 | CASSSTGRTEAFF | TGTGCCAGTAGCTCAACAGGTCGGACTGAAGCTTTCTTT
. | . | TRBJ1-1 | TRBV5-1 | CASSLATGEMNTEAFF | TGCGCCAGCAGCTTGGCGACGGGGGAAATGAACACTGAAGCTTTCTTT
few | TRBD1 | TRBJ2-1 | TRBV9 | CASSRGDRGYNEQFF | TGTGCCAGCAGTCGGGGGGACAGGGGCTACAATGAGCAGTTCTTC
. | . | TRBJ1-4 | TRBV7-2 | CASTDKEGRGEKLFF | TGTGCCAGCACGGACAAAGAGGGGCGCGGTGAAAAACTGTTTTTT
. | . | TRBJ2-2 | TRBV7-2 | CASSLAGTGELFF | TGTGCCAGCAGCTTAGCCGGAACCGGGGAGCTGTTTTTT